Below, one TCR beta chain is given with its context. Its antigen is not identified. V gave up 6 bases and J gave up 3 bases, with 21 bases separating them. The CDR3 runs 16 residues. Per the germline V gene, CDR1 is SNHLY and CDR2 is FYNNEI. Produced via immunoSEQ multiplex PCR; TCRdb's table is partial and in-frame only. The repertoire holds hundreds of thousands of clones, with 90% to 96% as singletons. This entry belongs to a study of shared clonotypes between healthy human individuals. Naive CD45RA+ and memory CD45RA-negative subsets were split from CD4+ cells. Broader study findings: Only blood was sampled; tissue repertoires likely differ.

This chain uses TRBV2 with TRBJ2-7; D unresolved. The TCR originated in a woman aged 25-40 years in good health. Sequenced sample: naive CD4+ T cells sorted from blood. Subset given: CD45RA+ positively selected. The CDR3: CASSHPGRRSHYEQYF. CDR3 in DNA: TGTGCCAGCAGCCATCCCGGGCGCAGATCCCACTACGAGCAGTACTTC.